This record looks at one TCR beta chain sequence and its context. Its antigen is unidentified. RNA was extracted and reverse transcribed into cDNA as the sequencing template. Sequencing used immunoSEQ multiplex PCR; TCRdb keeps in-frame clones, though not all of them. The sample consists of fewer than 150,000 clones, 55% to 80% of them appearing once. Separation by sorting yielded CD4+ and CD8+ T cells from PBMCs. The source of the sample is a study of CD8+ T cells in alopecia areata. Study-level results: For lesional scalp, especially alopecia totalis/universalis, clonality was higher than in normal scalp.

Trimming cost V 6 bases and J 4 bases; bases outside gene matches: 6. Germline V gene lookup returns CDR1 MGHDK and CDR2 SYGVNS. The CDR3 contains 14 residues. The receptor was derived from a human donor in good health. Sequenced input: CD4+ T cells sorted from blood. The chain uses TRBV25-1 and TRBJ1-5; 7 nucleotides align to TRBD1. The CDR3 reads CASRATGSNQPQHF. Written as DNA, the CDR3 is TGTGCCAGCAGGGCGACAGGGAGTAATCAGCCCCAGCATTTT.